The sample holds one count of the clone carrying this T cell receptor beta chain. Its specificity is not known. The data belong to a study of T cell responses to AZD1222 COVID-19 vaccine. Here immunoSEQ multiplex PCR was the method, and the copy in TCRdb shows in-frame clones only, minus some. Of about 60,000 clones listed, roughly 84% were seen once; the top ten hold under 8%. The study's findings and limits: Among spike-specific TCRs, nearly half reportedly target unmutated variant regions.

The CDR3 covers 14 residues. Germline V gene lookup returns CDR1 SGHDT and CDR2 YYEEEE. Between the trimmed V and J ends, which lost 0 bases and 3 bases, there was a span of 10 bases. The V and J genes are TRBV5-6 and TRBJ2-7; D unresolved. The sample was peripheral blood, taken on day 0 of AZD1222 vaccination. The TCR was taken from an adult in good health. The DNA of the CDR3 is TGTGCCAGCAGCTTGGGGCATATCTTCTACGAGCAGTACTTC. Amino acids: CASSLGHIFYEQYF.